This TCR beta chain comes out of a study of blood T cell repertoires in COVID-19. As handled by the study authors: From reference gene primer amplification, estimates of nucleated cell counts were derived. Clones were read by immunoSEQ multiplex PCR, and TCRdb kept only the in-frame ones, dropping some. The D gene and trimming were derived from the DNA, and the V and J assignments and clone size from that table. The data contain fewer than 500,000 clones, approximately 87% of them singletons. CDR3 length: 15 residues. Trimming removed 6 bases at V and 10 bases at J, with 21 bases between. Germline V lookup: CDR1 MDHEN, CDR2 SYDVKM.

The receptor was isolated from a woman under 40 with acute COVID-19. The chain combines TRBV28 with TRBJ1-4, with a tentative D call TRBD1 (5 bases). The sample consisted of PBMCs or T cells enriched from blood (not recorded which). CDR3 DNA: TGTGCCAGCAGGATGGCCGGGGGGACTGAACGAAAACTGTTTTTT. Protein: CASRMAGGTERKLFF.